The next 8 T cell receptor beta chains were all read from a single sample in a study of vaccination and CD4 T cells after COVID-19. Cultured CD4+ T cells had their DNA profiled by the Oncomine TCR Beta short-read assay. MiXCR, applied by TCRdb to the PCR reads, yields one record per CDR3 protein. This table has some 16,000 distinct CDR3 sequences, under 75% appearing once. Documented treatment: approximately nine-day PBMC culture with coronavirus spike peptide pools or control peptides (ViraFEST assay). Antigen specificity for these receptors is unknown. The sample taken for sequencing was CD4+ T cells from blood, cultured in vitro. The receptors derive from a human donor who had recovered from COVID-19.

The table lists this clonotype with a few counts. The chain carries TRBV6-1 and TRBJ1-3; D remains ambiguous. The CDR3 length is 13 residues. The germline gives CDR1 MNHNS, CDR2 SASEGT. V was cut by 4 bases and J by 9 bases, with 13 bases left in between. As DNA, the CDR3 is TGTGCCAGCAGTGGAATACCCCAAATCACCATATATTTT. Its protein product is CASSGIPQITIYF.

This clonotype turned up a few times. The chain recombines TRBV12-3 or TRBV12-4 with TRBJ1-5, with TRBD1 matching over 8 bases. V dropped 6 bases and J dropped 10; count of bases not matched to a gene: 11. This CDR3 is 14 amino acids long. CDR3 region: CASRRTGPLDPQHF. The CDR3 DNA is TGTGCCAGCAGACGGACAGGGCCCTTGGATCCCCAGCATTTT.

V is TRBV5-1 and J is TRBJ1-2, with a tentative D call TRBD1 (6 bases). V lost 4 bases, J lost 4 bases, and 17 bases lay in between. This CDR3 has 15 amino acids. Germline assignment: CDR1 SGHRS and CDR2 YFSETQ. The CDR3 coding sequence is TGCGCCAGCAGCACACAGGGCTTTGACAGCTATGGCTACACCTTC. Translation: CASSTQGFDSYGYTF.

The CDR3: CATSDPGTGRTGELFF. CDR3 DNA: TGTGCCACCAGTGATCCCGGGACAGGAAGGACCGGGGAGCTGTTTTTT. The V gene is TRBV24-1, the J gene TRBJ2-2, with 8 bases lining up with TRBD1. Germline loops: CDR1 KGHDR, CDR2 SFDVKD. The V gene end was trimmed by 3 bases and the J gene end by 5 bases; junction bases not matched to a gene: 7. The CDR3 spans 16 residues.

The genes are TRBV20-1 and TRBJ2-1; perhaps D is TRBD1 or TRBD2 (5 bases each). Germline V gene lookup returns CDR1 DFQATT and CDR2 SNEGSKA (reference sequence). The CDR3 loop spans 12 amino acids. Between the trimmed V and J ends, which lost 3 bases and 7 bases, there was a span of 10 bases. The chain's CDR3 is CSARGTGNEQFF. CDR3 coding DNA: TGCAGTGCTAGGGGGACCGGGAATGAGCAGTTCTTC.

The V call is TRBV10-3, the J call TRBJ1-5; D unclear. V was shortened by 3 bases and J by 5 bases, with 5 bases between the two germline ends. CDR1 is ENHRY, CDR2 SYGVKD, per germline. There are 12 residues in the CDR3. Here the CDR3 reads CAISDRYQPQHF. DNA for the CDR3: TGTGCCATCAGTGACAGATATCAGCCCCAGCATTTT.

J is TRBJ2-5 and V is TRBV20-1, with D perhaps given as TRBD1 or TRBD2 (7 bases each). The CDR3 length is 12 residues. The germline gives CDR1 DFQATT, CDR2 SNEGSKA (reference sequence). The V end was cut by 5 bases, the J end by 4 bases, with 11 bases between. Written as DNA, the CDR3 is TGCAGTGCTGACAGGGAGGGAGAGACCCAGTACTTC. Protein product: CSADREGETQYF.

This clonotype was observed a handful of times. This rearrangement joins TRBV6-5 to TRBJ1-5; D unclear. Between the trimmed V and J ends, which lost 0 bases and 0 bases, there was a span of 9 bases. Per the germline V gene, CDR1 is MNHEY and CDR2 is SVGAGI. The CDR3 has 16 residues. Written as DNA, the CDR3 is TGTGCCAGCAGTTACTCGATCTGGAATAGCAATCAGCCCCAGCATTTT. Amino acids: CASSYSIWNSNQPQHF.